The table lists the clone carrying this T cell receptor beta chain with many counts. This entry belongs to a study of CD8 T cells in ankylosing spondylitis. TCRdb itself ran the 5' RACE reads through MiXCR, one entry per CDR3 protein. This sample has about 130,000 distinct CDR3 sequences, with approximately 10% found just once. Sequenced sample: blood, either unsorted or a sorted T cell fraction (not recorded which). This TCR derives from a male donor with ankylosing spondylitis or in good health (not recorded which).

CDR3 coding DNA: TGCAGCGGACAGGGGACTGAGGAGACCCAGTACTTC. Amino acid sequence: CSGQGTEETQYF. This chain links TRBV29-1 with TRBJ2-5; 8 bases match TRBD1. In germline, CDR1 is SQVTM, CDR2 ANQGSEA. The junction had 6 bases not matched to a gene; V was cut back by 7 bases and J by 5 bases. The CDR3 is 12 amino acids.